The next 25 T cell receptor beta chains were all read from a single sample in a study of blood T cell repertoires in COVID-19. The method was immunoSEQ multiplex PCR; TCRdb's version includes in-frame clones alone and lacks a portion of them. The sample has 85,000 to 110,000 clones; more than 70% are singletons. Sequenced material: peripheral blood. These receptors all stem from a woman between 55 and 75 years old with acute or convalescent COVID-19.

V and J are TRBV20-1 and TRBJ1-2; 9 bases fit TRBD1. CDR3 length: 15 residues. Germline V gives CDR1 DFQATT, CDR2 SNEGSKA (reference sequence). With 3 bases clipped from V and 2 bases from J, the junction kept 7 bases outside the gene matches. The CDR3 nucleotides read TGCAGTGCTAGTCCCGGACAGGGGTTAAACTATGGCTACACCTTC. This translates into CSASPGQGLNYGYTF.

This clone came up a few times. The V and J genes are TRBV19 and TRBJ1-5; tentative D call: TRBD1 (5 bases). CDR3 length equals 17 residues. Trimming removed 3 bases at V and 3 bases at J, with 18 bases between. The germline V gene has CDR1 LNHDA and CDR2 SQIVND (reference sequence). The CDR3 loop reads CASSMGTGGINNQPQHF. In DNA form, the CDR3 reads TGTGCCAGTAGTATGGGCACAGGCGGTATAAACAATCAGCCCCAGCATTTT. Full variable domain (remainder filled in from reference TRBV19 and TRBJ1-5): DGGITQSPKYLFRKEGQNVTLSCEQNLNHDAMYWYRQDPGQGLRLIYYSQIVNDFQKGDIAEGYSVSREKKESFPLTVTSAQKNPTAFYLCASSMGTGGINNQPQHFGDGTRLSIL.

J is TRBJ1-1 and V is TRBV15, with a possible D match to TRBD1 (6 bases). This CDR3 spans 14 amino acids. Per germline, CDR1 LNHNV and CDR2 YYDKDF (reference sequence). V lost 5 bases, J lost 0 bases, and 10 bases lay in between. The CDR3 is CATSQGGLNTEAFF. CDR3 DNA: TGTGCCACCAGCCAAGGGGGATTGAACACTGAAGCTTTCTTT.

This clone was counted between two and nine times. The chain joins TRBV2 to TRBJ1-1; 8 bases line up with TRBD1. The V and J ends lost 3 bases and 5 bases, in that order; junction bases with no gene match: 8. The CDR3 consists of 15 residues. Per the germline V gene, CDR1 is SNHLY and CDR2 is FYNNEI. The CDR3 region is CASSEGYRGGTEAFF. The CDR3 DNA follows: TGTGCCAGCAGTGAGGGTTACAGGGGGGGGACTGAAGCTTTCTTT.

The chain combines TRBV2 with TRBJ1-3, with D unclear. The CDR3 extends over 14 amino acids. Germline CDR1 reads SNHLY; CDR2 reads FYNNEI. With 7 bases removed from V and 2 bases from J, the gap between germline ends came to 12 bases. The chain's CDR3 is CASISQSTGNTIYF. The CDR3 DNA is TGTGCCAGCATAAGTCAGTCCACTGGAAACACCATATATTTT.

V gene TRBV2 combines with J gene TRBJ1-5, with 7 bases aligning to TRBD1. This CDR3 has 13 amino acids. V was clipped by 8 bases and J by 3 bases; unmatched bases: 4. Germline V CDR1 and CDR2: SNHLY, FYNNEI. The CDR3 loop reads CASHDRDNQPQHF. In DNA form, the CDR3 reads TGTGCCAGCCATGACAGGGACAATCAGCCCCAGCATTTT. Together with reference TRBV2 and TRBJ1-5, the CDR3 gives the full variable domain: EPEVTQTPSHQVTQMGQEVILRCVPISNHLYFYWYRQILGQKVEFLVSFYNNEISEKSEIFDDQFSVERPDGSNFTLKIRSTKLEDSAMYFCASHDRDNQPQHFGDGTRLSIL.

The V gene is TRBV2, the J gene TRBJ1-3, with a possible D match to TRBD1 (5 bases). Trimming cost V 3 bases and J 4 bases, with 13 bases left between them. The germline V gene encodes CDR1 SNHLY and CDR2 FYNNEI. CDR3 length: 15 amino acids. CDR3 in amino acids: CASSEGAGPGNTIYF. The DNA of the CDR3 is TGTGCCAGCAGTGAGGGCGCAGGGCCCGGAAACACCATATATTTT.

The chain links TRBV7-3 to TRBJ1-1; the match to TRBD1 covers 7 bases. From germline, CDR1 is SGHTA and CDR2 FQGTGA. The CDR3 length is 14 residues. J lost 4 bases, V lost 1 base, and 3 bases had no gene match. DNA for the CDR3: TGTGCCAGCAGCTTAAATCCAGGGGGCACTGAAGCTTTCTTT. This encodes CASSLNPGGTEAFF.

V is TRBV6-2 or TRBV6-3 and J is TRBJ2-1; the match to TRBD2 covers 15 bases. Germline-derived CDR1 and CDR2 are MNHEY and SVGEGT. The CDR3 length is 19 residues. V trimming: 5 bases; J trimming: 6 bases; junction bases outside the gene matches: 14. The CDR3 nucleotides read TGTGCCAGCAGTCCACCGGCGGGGACTAGCGGGAGGAAGGGCAATGAGCAGTTCTTC. Its protein is CASSPPAGTSGRKGNEQFF.

This sequence joins TRBV19 and TRBJ2-5; 14 positions match TRBD2. V was pared by 5 bases and J by 3 bases, with 5 bases of the junction left unmatched. This CDR3 has 16 amino acids. Germline assignment: CDR1 LNHDA and CDR2 SQIVND (reference sequence). The CDR3 nucleotides read TGTGCCAGTAGTTCGTGGACTAGCGGGAGGAAAGAGACCCAGTACTTC. Amino acid sequence: CASSSWTSGRKETQYF.

The V call is TRBV5-1, the J call TRBJ2-5, with 11 bases fitting TRBD1. This CDR3 has 13 amino acids. Germline V CDR1 and CDR2: SGHRS, YFSETQ. The J segment lost 2 bases and the V segment lost 7 bases, leaving 1 base of the junction unmatched. CDR3 sequence: CASGTGGQETQYF. The CDR3 nucleotides are TGCGCCAGCGGGACAGGGGGTCAAGAGACCCAGTACTTC.

The rearrangement uses TRBV28 and TRBJ1-2; 9 bases fit TRBD1. The CDR3 spans 12 residues. In germline, CDR1 is MDHEN, CDR2 SYDVKM. Germline trimming cut 10 bases from V and 5 bases from J; bases unmatched to any gene: 5. The CDR3 sequence: CATMGTGYGYTF. The CDR3 coding sequence is TGTGCCACCATGGGGACAGGGTATGGCTACACCTTC.

The chain combines TRBV12-3 or TRBV12-4 with TRBJ1-3; D unresolved. This CDR3 has 13 residues. V lost 4 bases and J lost 1, with 5 bases in between. CDR3 sequence (DNA): TGTGCCAGCAGTTCACTGTCTGGAAACACCATATATTTT. Encoded protein: CASSSLSGNTIYF.

The chain recombines TRBV19 with TRBJ1-5; 7 nucleotides agree with TRBD1. Unmatched junction bases numbered 9, after V lost 4 bases and J lost 6 bases. This CDR3 is built from 15 residues. Germline V gene sequence: CDR1 LNHDA, CDR2 SQIVND (reference sequence). CDR3 loop: CASSTGEGGGQPQHF. For the CDR3, the DNA is TGTGCCAGTAGTACTGGAGAAGGGGGCGGTCAGCCCCAGCATTTT.

V and J are TRBV11-3 and TRBJ1-1; no definite D call. Germline assignment: CDR1 SGHNT and CDR2 YENEEA. The CDR3 consists of 14 residues. Trimming took off 1 base at V and 0 bases at J, with 6 bases between the two ends. The CDR3 loop reads CASSLGAMNTEAFF. CDR3 DNA sequence: TGTGCCAGCAGCTTAGGGGCCATGAACACTGAAGCTTTCTTT.

The count of this clone is one. The CDR3 nucleotides are TGCGCCAGCAGCCAATTACCCGGGACTAGCGGGATAAATGAGCAGTTCTTC. Protein sequence: CASSQLPGTSGINEQFF. The chain couples TRBV4-1 to TRBJ2-1, with 13 positions matching TRBD2. The CDR3 extends over 17 amino acids. Germline loops: CDR1 MGHRA, CDR2 YSYEKL. V shed 2 bases, J shed 7 bases, and the junction held 8 bases outside the gene matches.

Remarks on this clone: Its ends do not fully match the called genes, so a read error is possible. Other DNA sequences in this sample translate to the same CDR3. The chain has TRBV25-1 and TRBJ1-1, with 7 bases lining up with TRBD1. The CDR3 sequence is 15 residues long. CDR1 is MGHDK and CDR2 is SYGVNS in the germline V gene. The CDR3 DNA reads as TGCGCCAGCAGGGAGACAGACAGGGTTTGGGCTGAAGCTTTCTTT. It translates to CASRETDRVWAEAFF.

The J gene is TRBJ2-5, the V gene TRBV28; TRBD2 is a possible D gene (5 bases). The V end lost 4 bases, the J end lost 5 bases, and 17 bases lay between the germline ends. CDR3 length equals 15 residues. CDR1 is MDHEN and CDR2 is SYDVKM in the germline V gene. The CDR3 sequence: CASSSEGVGTETQYF. DNA of the CDR3: TGTGCCAGCAGTTCAGAGGGCGTGGGCACGGAGACCCAGTACTTC.

The rearrangement joins TRBV7-9 to TRBJ1-5; 8 bases match TRBD1. The ends lost 6 bases at V and 6 bases at J; junction bases unmatched: 4. Germline V gene sequence: CDR1 SEHNR, CDR2 FQNEAQ (reference sequence). This CDR3 spans 13 amino acids. The CDR3 is CASSAQGGQPQHF. The CDR3 nucleotides are TGTGCCAGCAGTGCACAGGGGGGTCAGCCCCAGCATTTT.

The V gene is TRBV5-1, the J gene TRBJ1-2; D might be TRBD1 (6 bases). Trimming took off 0 bases at V and 0 bases at J, with 12 bases between the two ends. CDR1 is SGHRS, CDR2 YFSETQ, per germline. This CDR3 is built from 16 residues. The CDR3 loop reads CASSLEGVGTNYGYTF. The CDR3 DNA sequence: TGCGCCAGCAGCTTGGAGGGGGTCGGAACTAACTATGGCTACACCTTC.

This clone was seen a single time. The rearrangement joins TRBV18 to TRBJ1-2, with a weak D call TRBD1 (6 bases). Trimming removed 2 bases from V and 8 bases from J, with 18 bases in between. The CDR3 has 15 amino acids. Germline CDR1 KGHSH, CDR2 LQKENI. Here the CDR3 reads CASSPSGTPFAGYTF. In DNA form, the CDR3 reads TGTGCCAGCTCACCATCCGGGACACCTTTTGCCGGCTACACCTTC.

This rearrangement joins TRBV6-1 to TRBJ1-4; 10 bases line up with TRBD1. J was trimmed by 10 bases and V by 4 bases; bases with no gene match: 12. Germline V CDR1 and CDR2: MNHNS, SASEGT. The CDR3 loop spans 16 amino acids. DNA for the CDR3: TGTGCCAGCAGTGGACAGGGGGCCGGGGGAGCGGCAAAACTGTTTTTT. Its translation is CASSGQGAGGAAKLFF.

J is TRBJ2-2 and V is TRBV4-1, with 10 bases fitting TRBD1. Looked up from germline, CDR1 is MGHRA and CDR2 is YSYEKL. The CDR3 covers 16 residues. Germline trimming cut 4 bases from V and 5 bases from J; bases unmatched to any gene: 7. The CDR3 here is CASSRFRDRGTGELFF. In DNA form, the CDR3 reads TGCGCCAGCAGCCGATTCCGGGACAGGGGTACCGGGGAGCTGTTTTTT.

This sequence joins TRBV24-1 and TRBJ2-1, with TRBD2 matching over 9 bases. From germline, CDR1 is KGHDR and CDR2 SFDVKD. There are 17 residues in the CDR3. V dropped 5 bases and J dropped 1; count of bases not matched to a gene: 8. CDR3 region: CATSGLAGEASYNEQFF. The CDR3 nucleotides are TGTGCCACCAGTGGTTTAGCGGGAGAGGCGTCCTACAATGAGCAGTTCTTC.

V and J are TRBV4-1 and TRBJ2-7; 8 bases match TRBD2. The CDR3 runs to 15 residues. With 3 bases clipped from V and 1 base from J, the junction kept 5 bases outside the gene matches. CDR1 MGHRA and CDR2 YSYEKL come from the germline V gene. The CDR3 DNA reads as TGCGCCAGCAGCCAGAACCCGGGAGGGTCCTACGAGCAGTACGTC. Its translation: CASSQNPGGSYEQYV.